This T cell receptor (beta chain) was identified during a study of cytomegalovirus exposure and HLA in healthy donors. A word on this clone: Its cognate antigen is unknown.

Germline CDR1 SNHLY, CDR2 FYNNEI. Losses at the gene ends were 4 bases for V and 6 bases for J; bases not matched to a gene: 5. This CDR3 is built from 14 residues. In the PCR, 60 Vbeta and 13 Jbeta primers were used. Assay used: immunoSEQ multiplex PCR; TCRdb lists only in-frame clones, some missing. Here the sample spans 200,000 to 250,000 clones, over 75% being singletons. Findings of the study overall: Per published accounts, TCR beta sequences correctly predicted the HLA-A and HLA-B alleles of most subjects. The authors confirmed in vitro that three CMV-associated chains were specific for CMV antigens.

The chain joins TRBV2 to TRBJ1-5, with 8 bases matching TRBD1. Sequencing was done on a sample of PBMCs. The sequence was collected from a human donor in good health. The CDR3 DNA reads as TGTGCCAGCAGTGGAAGGACAGGGAGTCAGCCCCAGCATTTT. Translation gives CASSGRTGSQPQHF.